This T cell receptor beta chain emerged from a study of OX40 agonist ivuxolimab in advanced cancers. General study results and limits: More expanded clones were found, on average, in CD8+ than in CD4+ T cells.

Here immunoSEQ multiplex PCR was the method, and the copy in TCRdb shows in-frame clones only, minus some. The profile covers tens of thousands of clones, with 78% appearing a single time and 9.5% to 15% taken by the ten largest. The CDR3 length is 14 residues. V was clipped by 6 bases and J by 0 bases, with 9 bases between them. Germline CDR1 is KGHSH and CDR2 is LQKENI. This clone was counted between two and nine times. Its antigen is still unknown. The sample in question was CD4+ or CD8+ T cells sorted from blood, obtained in a trial of the OX40 agonist ivuxolimab. This TCR derives from an adult with an advanced solid tumor such as melanoma, head and neck, liver or kidney cancer. The chain joins TRBV18 to TRBJ1-5; D is undetermined. The CDR3 sequence is CASSDNYSNQPQHF. The CDR3 bases are TGTGCCAGCTCCGACAACTATAGCAATCAGCCCCAGCATTTT.